The present T cell receptor beta chain was sequenced within a study of blood T cell repertoires in COVID-19. For the study at large: Italy, Spain and the United States were the sources of the convalescent and acute COVID-19 samples. T cells, B-cell-depleted T cells, or PBMCs provided the cDNA or gDNA that served as material.

In the original processing: Scientists estimated how many nucleated cells there were by amplifying reference gene primers. Sequenced by immunoSEQ multiplex PCR; TCRdb stores in-frame clones only, minus some. V and J calls and clone size are as listed in that table; D and trimming were resolved from the DNA. The sample has 60,000 to 85,000 clones; roughly 88% are singletons. Input material: peripheral blood. This clonotype originated in a woman older than 75 with active or convalescent COVID-19.

This chain's CDR3 is CASSQVGTSGGNEQFF. In DNA form, the CDR3 reads TGTGCCAGCAGCCAAGTGGGGACTAGCGGGGGAAATGAGCAGTTCTTC. The rearrangement uses TRBV3-1 (or the pseudogene TRBV3-2) and TRBJ2-1; 14 bases are a match to TRBD2. This CDR3 has 16 amino acids. Unmatched junction bases numbered 3, after V lost 1 base and J lost 7 bases. Germline-derived CDR1 and CDR2 are LGHDT and YNNKEL (reference sequence).